This TCR beta chain was obtained from a study of cytomegalovirus exposure and HLA in healthy donors. Study summary: Earlier work reported approximately 100 million unique TCR beta sequences from about 170 million T cells.

This clone was detected a few times. This PCR relied on a set of 60 Vbeta primers and 13 Jbeta primers. Produced via immunoSEQ multiplex PCR; TCRdb's table is partial and in-frame only. This sample yields 110,000 to 150,000 clones, of which nearly 85% are seen a single time; roughly 3.4% belongs to the top ten. Germline V gives CDR1 MNHNY, CDR2 SVGAGI (reference sequence). The CDR3 covers 15 residues. Trimming shortened V by 8 bases and J by 1 base, and 15 bases separated the two germline ends. The chain links TRBV6-6 to TRBJ1-5; no reliable D call. The sequencing input was PBMCs. The receptor comes from a male donor in good health and CMV-seronegative. The CDR3 here is CASRPGRGSNQPQHF. Here the CDR3 DNA reads TGTGCCAGCCGACCCGGACGGGGAAGCAATCAGCCCCAGCATTTT.